This T cell receptor (beta chain) is from a study of cytomegalovirus exposure and HLA in healthy donors. Study-level results: Several of the most significant clusters were apparently associated with common viral pathogens in a later analysis. CMV serostatus was the only recorded immune exposure for donors.

V gave up 0 bases and J gave up 1 base; unmatched junction bases: 1. Looked up from germline, CDR1 is SGHRS and CDR2 is YFSETQ. CDR3 length: 16 residues. PCR amplification relied on 60 Vbeta primers (plus 13 Jbeta primers). Only in-frame clones appear in the TCRdb table, and some are missing; sequencing was by immunoSEQ multiplex PCR. The sample yields 130,000 to 150,000 clones, around 80% seen once. As for this clone: Its target is not known.

Sequencing was performed on PBMCs. The sequence was obtained from a female donor in good health and CMV-seronegative. The V and J genes are TRBV5-1 and TRBJ2-1; TRBD1 matches 10 bases. The CDR3 bases are TGCGCCAGCAGCTTGGGACAGGGGGCGTCCTACAATGAGCAGTTCTTC. As protein: CASSLGQGASYNEQFF.